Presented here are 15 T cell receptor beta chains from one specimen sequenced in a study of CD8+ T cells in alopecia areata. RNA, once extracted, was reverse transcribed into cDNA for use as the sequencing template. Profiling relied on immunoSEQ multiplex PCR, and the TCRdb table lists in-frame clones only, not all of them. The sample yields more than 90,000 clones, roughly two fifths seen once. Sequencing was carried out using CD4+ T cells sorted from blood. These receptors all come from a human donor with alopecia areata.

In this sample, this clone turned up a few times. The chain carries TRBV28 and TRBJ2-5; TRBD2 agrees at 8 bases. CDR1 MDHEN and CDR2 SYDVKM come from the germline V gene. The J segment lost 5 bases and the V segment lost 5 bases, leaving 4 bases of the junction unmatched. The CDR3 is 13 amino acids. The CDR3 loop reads CASSRGRRETQYF. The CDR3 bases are TGTGCCAGCAGTCGCGGGAGGCGTGAGACCCAGTACTTC.

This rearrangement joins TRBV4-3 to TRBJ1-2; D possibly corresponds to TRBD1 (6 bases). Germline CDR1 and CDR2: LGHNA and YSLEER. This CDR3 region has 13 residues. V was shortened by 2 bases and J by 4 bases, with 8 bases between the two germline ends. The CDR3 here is CASSQTGTYGYTF. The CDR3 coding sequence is TGCGCCAGCAGCCAAACAGGGACCTATGGCTACACCTTC.

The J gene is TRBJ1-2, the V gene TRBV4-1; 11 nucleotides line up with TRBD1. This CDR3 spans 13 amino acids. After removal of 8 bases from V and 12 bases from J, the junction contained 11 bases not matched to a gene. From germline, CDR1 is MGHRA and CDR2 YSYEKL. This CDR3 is CASRRWDRGIHTF. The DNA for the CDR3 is TGCGCCAGCCGGAGGTGGGACAGGGGGATCCACACCTTC.

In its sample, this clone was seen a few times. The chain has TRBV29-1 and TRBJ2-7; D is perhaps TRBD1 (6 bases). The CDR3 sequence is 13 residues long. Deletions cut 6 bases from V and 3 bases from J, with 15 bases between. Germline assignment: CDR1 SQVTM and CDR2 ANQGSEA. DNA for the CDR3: TGCAGCGTGGGTCGGGACAACATCTACGAGCAGTACTTC. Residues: CSVGRDNIYEQYF.

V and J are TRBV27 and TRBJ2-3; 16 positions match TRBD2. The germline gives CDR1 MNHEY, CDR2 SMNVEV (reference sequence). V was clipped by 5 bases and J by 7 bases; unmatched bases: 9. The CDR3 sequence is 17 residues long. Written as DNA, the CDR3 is TGTGCCAGCAGTCTGATGGGGACTAGCGGGAGGGCAAATACGCAGTATTTT. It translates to CASSLMGTSGRANTQYF.

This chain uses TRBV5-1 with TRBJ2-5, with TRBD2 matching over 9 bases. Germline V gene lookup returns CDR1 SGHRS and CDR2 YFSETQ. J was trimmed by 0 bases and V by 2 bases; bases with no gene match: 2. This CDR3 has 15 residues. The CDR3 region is CASSFASGNQETQYF. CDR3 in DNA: TGCGCCAGCAGCTTCGCTAGCGGGAACCAAGAGACCCAGTACTTC.

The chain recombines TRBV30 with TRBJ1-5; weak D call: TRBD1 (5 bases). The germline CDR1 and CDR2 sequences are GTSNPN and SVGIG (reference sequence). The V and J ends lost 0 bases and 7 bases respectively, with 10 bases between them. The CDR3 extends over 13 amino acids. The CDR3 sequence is CAWSVLTEQPQHF. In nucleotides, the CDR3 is TGTGCCTGGAGTGTCCTGACAGAGCAGCCCCAGCATTTT.

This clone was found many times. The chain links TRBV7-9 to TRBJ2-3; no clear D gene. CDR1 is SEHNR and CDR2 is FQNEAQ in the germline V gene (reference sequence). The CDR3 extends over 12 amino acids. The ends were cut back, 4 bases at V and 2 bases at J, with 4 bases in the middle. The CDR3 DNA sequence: TGTGCCAGCAGCTCTGTCACAGATACGCAGTATTTT. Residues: CASSSVTDTQYF.

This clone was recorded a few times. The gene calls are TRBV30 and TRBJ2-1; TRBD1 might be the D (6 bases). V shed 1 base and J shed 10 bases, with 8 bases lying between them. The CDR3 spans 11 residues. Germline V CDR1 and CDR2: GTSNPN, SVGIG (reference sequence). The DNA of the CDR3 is TGTGCCTGGAGTGGACAGGTGGAGCAGTTCTTC. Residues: CAWSGQVEQFF.

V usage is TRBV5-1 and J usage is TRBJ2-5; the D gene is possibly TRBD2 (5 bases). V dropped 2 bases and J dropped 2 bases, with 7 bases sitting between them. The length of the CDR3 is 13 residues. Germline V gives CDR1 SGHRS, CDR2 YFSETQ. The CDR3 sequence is CASSLLEQETQYF. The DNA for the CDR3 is TGCGCCAGCAGCTTACTAGAACAAGAGACCCAGTACTTC.

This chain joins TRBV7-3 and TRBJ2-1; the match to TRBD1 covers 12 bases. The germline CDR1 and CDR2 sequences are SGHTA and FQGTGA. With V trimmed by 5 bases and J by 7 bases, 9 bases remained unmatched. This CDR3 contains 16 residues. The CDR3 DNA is TGTGCCAGCAGCCCCGCCGGGACAGGGGGCAGGAATGAGCAGTTCTTC. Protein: CASSPAGTGGRNEQFF.

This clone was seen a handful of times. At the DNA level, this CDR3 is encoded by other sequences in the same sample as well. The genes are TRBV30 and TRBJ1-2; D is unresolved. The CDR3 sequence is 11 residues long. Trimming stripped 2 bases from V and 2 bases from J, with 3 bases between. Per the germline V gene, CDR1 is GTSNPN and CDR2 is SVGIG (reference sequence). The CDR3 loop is CAWSLNYGYTF. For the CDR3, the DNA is TGTGCCTGGAGTTTGAACTATGGCTACACCTTC.

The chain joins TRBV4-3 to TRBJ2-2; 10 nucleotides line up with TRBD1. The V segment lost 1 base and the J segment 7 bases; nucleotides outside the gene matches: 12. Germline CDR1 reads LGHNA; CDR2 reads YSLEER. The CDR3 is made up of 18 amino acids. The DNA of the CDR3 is TGCGCCAGCAGCCAAGCCCGCTTCGGACAGGGGGTTATCGGGGAGCTGTTTTTT. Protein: CASSQARFGQGVIGELFF.

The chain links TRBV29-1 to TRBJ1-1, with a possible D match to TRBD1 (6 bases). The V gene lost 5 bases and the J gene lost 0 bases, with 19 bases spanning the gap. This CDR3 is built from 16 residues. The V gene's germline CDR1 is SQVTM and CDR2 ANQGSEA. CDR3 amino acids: CSVRAGTFGMNTEAFF. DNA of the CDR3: TGCAGCGTTAGAGCAGGGACATTCGGGATGAACACTGAAGCTTTCTTT. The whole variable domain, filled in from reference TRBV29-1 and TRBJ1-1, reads SAVISQKPSRDICQRGTSLTIQCQVDSQVTMMFWYRQQPGQSLTLIATANQGSEATYESGFVIDKFPISRPNLTFSTLTVSNMSPEDSSIYLCSVRAGTFGMNTEAFFGQGTRLTVV.

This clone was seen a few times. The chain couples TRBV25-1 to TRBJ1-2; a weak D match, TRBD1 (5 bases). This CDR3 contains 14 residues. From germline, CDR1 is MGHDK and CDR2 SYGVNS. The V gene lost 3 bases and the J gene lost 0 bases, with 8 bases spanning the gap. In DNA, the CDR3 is TGTGCCAGCAGTGACGACAGAGCTAACTATGGCTACACCTTC. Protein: CASSDDRANYGYTF.